This record concerns one T cell receptor (beta chain) sequence. Donors of Cohort 3 who recovered were those that had two negative PCRs, clearance, or symptom resolution. The data are from a study of blood T cell repertoires in COVID-19. Study information: Sites in the United States, Italy and Spain provided acute and convalescent COVID-19 samples. PBMCs, B-cell-depleted T cells, or T cells provided the cDNA or gDNA that made up the material.

TCRdb's table, derived via immunoSEQ multiplex PCR, lists solely in-frame clones and lacks some. Here the sample spans 200,000 to 250,000 clones, 88% being singletons. This sequence originates from a woman aged 25 to 45 who had recovered from COVID-19. The material sequenced was PBMCs or T cells enriched from blood (not recorded which).

The CDR3 nucleotides are TGCGCCAGCAGCTTGGTAGTAACTGCAGGGGGACCCTACGAGCAGTACTTC. Its translation: CASSLVVTAGGPYEQYF. This chain connects TRBV5-1 to TRBJ2-7; 7 nucleotides line up with TRBD1. Germline V CDR1 and CDR2: SGHRS, YFSETQ. The ends lost 0 bases at V and 2 bases at J; junction bases unmatched: 11. This CDR3 region has 17 residues.